Sequencing of this TCR beta chain was carried out in a study of spatial heterogeneity in lung cancer. Every TCR cDNA molecule bore its own unique molecular identifier. TCRdb re-called the 5' RACE reads with MiXCR, one entry per CDR3 protein. The sample gives around 100,000 distinct CDR3 sequences, 10% to 13% of which show up once; more than 20% is in the top ten. This clonotype was observed many times. Time point reported: blood at routine non-recurrence follow-up after resection. Unsorted tumor, nontumor lung tissue or cryopreserved PBMC supplied the whole RNA. Germline assignment: CDR1 MNHNS and CDR2 SASEGT. Trimming at V came to 6 bases and at J to 0 bases, leaving 5 bases not matched to a gene. The CDR3 is made up of 15 amino acids.

The chain has TRBV6-1 and TRBJ2-7, with 10 bases lining up with TRBD2. The sample here was PBMCs, taken at follow-up. The TCR sequence derives from a female donor with early-stage non-small cell lung cancer. This CDR3 reads CASRAGTSVSYEQYF. In DNA, the CDR3 is TGTGCCAGCAGGGCGGGGACTAGCGTCTCCTACGAGCAGTACTTC.